The 9 T cell receptor beta chains below were found in one sample sequenced in a study of cytomegalovirus exposure and HLA in healthy donors (dated by TCRdb to between 2016 and 2019). The method behind the library was the immunoSEQ multiplex PCR assay. For the multiplex PCR, a mixture combining 60 forward primers for TCR Vbeta segments and 13 reverse primers for TCR Jbeta segments was used. The source is immuneACCESS, and TCRdb retained only in-frame sequences with V and J called. Part of the clones is not carried over; for the studies checked, unresolved V genes explain less than half of this, and the remainder is unexplained. For this sample the table gives 110,000 or so clones, of which about 61% were detected only once. 7.5% to 9% of the sample is held by the ten biggest clonotypes. What was sequenced was PBMCs. The receptors come from a man younger than 30 in good health and CMV-seropositive.

The rearrangement joins TRBV7-9 to TRBJ2-4; 7 bases fit TRBD1. After removal of 3 bases from V and 8 bases from J, the junction contained 10 bases not matched to a gene. The CDR3 contains 15 residues. CDR1 SEHNR and CDR2 FQNEAQ come from the germline V gene (reference sequence). The CDR3, as DNA: TGTGCCAGCAGCTTCTCCCAAACAGGGGTAGACATTCAGTACTTC. Encoded protein: CASSFSQTGVDIQYF.

The CDR3 bases are TGTGCCAGTAGTATATCTCACACAGGGTACTATGGCTACACCTTC. It encodes CASSISHTGYYGYTF. J is TRBJ1-2 and V is TRBV19, with D perhaps matching TRBD1 (6 bases). The germline gives CDR1 LNHDA, CDR2 SQIVND (reference sequence). There are 15 residues in the CDR3. The V gene lost 2 bases and the J gene lost 3 bases, with 13 bases spanning the gap.

The V gene is TRBV7-2, the J gene TRBJ2-7; 7 nucleotides agree with TRBD2. V was clipped by 1 base and J by 3 bases; unmatched bases: 6. Germline CDR1 SGHTA, CDR2 FQGNSA. The CDR3 runs to 15 residues. The CDR3 is CASSLGSGVIYEQYF. Written as DNA, the CDR3 is TGTGCCAGCAGCTTAGGAAGCGGGGTAATCTACGAGCAGTACTTC.

The chain joins TRBV5-4 to TRBJ1-4; D is uncertain. The CDR3 covers 13 residues. The germline CDR1 and CDR2 sequences are SGHNT and YYREEE (reference sequence). Trimming took off 4 bases at V and 5 bases at J, with 9 bases between the two ends. CDR3 DNA: TGTGCCAGCAGCCTGACGGGAAATGAAAAACTGTTTTTT. Residues: CASSLTGNEKLFF.

The chain is built from TRBV7-9 and TRBJ1-1; D not resolved. In germline, CDR1 is SEHNR, CDR2 FQNEAQ (reference sequence). With 0 bases removed from V and 6 bases from J, the gap between germline ends came to 8 bases. This CDR3 is built from 13 residues. Here the CDR3 reads CASSLAPEAEAFF. The CDR3 coding sequence is TGTGCCAGCAGCTTAGCCCCTGAGGCTGAAGCTTTCTTT.

The V call is TRBV15, the J call TRBJ2-3; maybe TRBD1 (6 bases). Trimming left V 1 base short and J 3 bases short, with 11 bases between. Germline-derived CDR1 and CDR2 are LNHNV and YYDKDF (reference sequence). The CDR3 runs 15 residues. This chain's CDR3 is CATSRVRGGTDTQYF. The CDR3, as DNA: TGTGCCACCAGCAGAGTGCGAGGGGGTACAGATACGCAGTATTTT. The full variable domain, its missing parts supplied by reference TRBV15 and TRBJ2-3, is DAMVIQNPRYQVTQFGKPVTLSCSQTLNHNVMYWYQQKSSQAPKLLFHYYDKDFNNEADTPDNFQSRRPNTSFCFLDIRSPGLGDTAMYLCATSRVRGGTDTQYFGPGTRLTVL.

The chain is built from TRBV5-6 and TRBJ1-1; the match to TRBD1 covers 11 bases. Germline CDR1 SGHDT, CDR2 YYEEEE. V was pared by 4 bases and J by 2 bases, with 7 bases of the junction left unmatched. The CDR3 has 16 residues. DNA of the CDR3: TGTGCCAGCAGCCCCGGGACAGGGGGAGGTAACACTGAAGCTTTCTTT. This codes for CASSPGTGGGNTEAFF.

The chain links TRBV19 to TRBJ2-1, with D possibly being TRBD2 (7 bases). V was shortened by 3 bases and J by 7 bases, with 16 bases between the two germline ends. Germline V lookup: CDR1 LNHDA, CDR2 SQIVND (reference sequence). This CDR3 region has 15 residues. CDR3 region: CASSISQGRGNEQFF. Written as DNA, the CDR3 is TGTGCCAGTAGTATTTCCCAGGGGAGGGGGAATGAGCAGTTCTTC.

This clone has a handful of counts. The CDR3 DNA follows: TGTGCCAGCAGTGTACGGGGCGAGCAGTACTTC. Translated: CASSVRGEQYF. V usage is TRBV6-1 and J usage is TRBJ2-7, with TRBD2 as a possible D gene (5 bases). Looked up from germline, CDR1 is MNHNS and CDR2 is SASEGT. Trimming took off 4 bases at V and 6 bases at J, with 7 bases between the two ends. CDR3 length: 11 residues.